These T cell receptor beta chains were read from a single sample in a study of cytomegalovirus exposure and HLA in healthy donors. Generated by immunoSEQ multiplex PCR, the TCRdb table keeps only in-frame clones and is missing some. The sample lists roughly 330,000 clones, around 87% occurring once. What was sequenced was PBMCs. The receptor set was obtained from a young woman in good health and CMV-seropositive. CDR3s include the opening cysteine and the closing phenylalanine or tryptophan. The order of the fields is J gene, D gene, clone size, V gene, CDR3 protein, CDR3 DNA. The D gene is left open where the match is weak. Part of the rows lack a size; the others show once, few, many or a class for expanded clones.

J: TRBJ1-5
D: TRBD1
size: -
V: TRBV5-6
CDR3: CASSLAGGSQPQHF
DNA: TGTGCCAGCAGCTTGGCAGGGGGAAGTCAGCCCCAGCATTTT

J: TRBJ2-7
D: -
size: -
V: TRBV15
CDR3: CATRTTGSYEQYF
DNA: TGTGCCACCAGAACTACAGGGTCCTACGAGCAGTACTTC

J: TRBJ1-2
D: -
size: -
V: TRBV7-9
CDR3: CASSLPEGANYGYTF
DNA: TGTGCCAGCAGCCTACCGGAGGGGGCTAACTATGGCTACACCTTC

J: TRBJ2-2
D: -
size: few
V: TRBV5-6
CDR3: CASSKRQPGELFF
DNA: TGTGCCAGCAGCAAGCGACAGCCCGGGGAGCTGTTTTTT

J: TRBJ2-3
D: -
size: -
V: TRBV5-4
CDR3: CASSRGTDTQYF
DNA: TGTGCCAGCAGCCGTGGGACAGATACGCAGTATTTT

J: TRBJ1-2
D: -
size: -
V: TRBV6-4
CDR3: CASSDNSLYGYTF
DNA: TGTGCCAGCAGTGATAACAGCCTCTATGGCTACACCTTC

J: TRBJ1-5
D: -
size: -
V: TRBV20-1
CDR3: CSALRSPPQHF
DNA: TGCAGTGCCCTTCGAAGTCCGCCCCAGCATTTT

J: TRBJ2-6
D: -
size: -
V: TRBV9
CDR3: CASSVTPSGPGSGANVLTF
DNA: TGTGCCAGCAGCGTAACCCCCAGCGGGCCCGGCTCTGGGGCCAACGTCCTGACTTTC

J: TRBJ1-1
D: -
size: -
V: TRBV2
CDR3: CASSLQGNTEAFF
DNA: TGTGCCAGCAGTCTACAGGGAAACACTGAAGCTTTCTTT

J: TRBJ2-5
D: TRBD2
size: -
V: TRBV2
CDR3: CASNERGPGGETQYF
DNA: TGTGCCAGCAATGAGCGGGGGCCCGGGGGAGAGACCCAGTACTTC

J: TRBJ1-6
D: -
size: -
V: TRBV5-1
CDR3: CASSFSGGTSRANSPLHF
DNA: TGCGCCAGCAGCTTTTCCGGGGGGACATCCAGGGCGAATTCACCCCTCCACTTT

J: TRBJ2-7
D: -
size: once
V: TRBV27
CDR3: CASSFGALYEQYF
DNA: TGTGCCAGCAGTTTCGGGGCGTTATACGAGCAGTACTTC

J: TRBJ2-1
D: -
size: -
V: TRBV5-4
CDR3: CASSVLDEQFF
DNA: TGTGCCAGCAGCGTCCTGGATGAGCAGTTCTTC

J: TRBJ2-2
D: TRBD2
size: once
V: TRBV2
CDR3: CASTSWGGNTGELFF
DNA: TGTGCCAGCACCTCATGGGGGGGGAACACCGGGGAGCTGTTTTTT

J: TRBJ2-3
D: TRBD2
size: -
V: TRBV5-4
CDR3: CASSMSGGEDTQYF
DNA: TGTGCCAGCAGCATGAGCGGGGGGGAAGATACGCAGTATTTT

J: TRBJ1-2
D: -
size: -
V: TRBV5-6
CDR3: CASSPGRGWVGGYGYTF
DNA: TGTGCCAGCAGCCCCGGTAGAGGGTGGGTCGGAGGCTATGGCTACACCTTC

J: TRBJ1-5
D: TRBD1
size: -
V: TRBV27
CDR3: CASSYATGGGNQPQHF
DNA: TGTGCCAGCAGTTACGCGACAGGGGGGGGGAATCAGCCCCAGCATTTT

J: TRBJ2-7
D: -
size: -
V: TRBV9
CDR3: CASSVGTRSNEQYF
DNA: TGTGCCAGCAGCGTAGGGACCAGATCTAACGAGCAGTACTTC

J: TRBJ2-3
D: -
size: -
V: TRBV4-3
CDR3: CASSQSGTDTQYF
DNA: TGCGCCAGCAGCCAATCCGGCACAGATACGCAGTATTTT

J: TRBJ2-1
D: -
size: -
V: TRBV29-1
CDR3: CSVAGGGDEQFF
DNA: TGCAGCGTTGCAGGTGGAGGGGACGAGCAGTTCTTC

J: TRBJ2-7
D: TRBD1
size: -
V: TRBV28
CDR3: CASRHSGTGVYEQYF
DNA: TGTGCCAGCAGGCACTCCGGGACAGGGGTCTACGAGCAGTACTTC

J: TRBJ2-7
D: TRBD2
size: few
V: TRBV4-2
CDR3: CASSQEATSGGNEQYF
DNA: TGTGCCAGCAGCCAAGAAGCGACTAGCGGGGGTAACGAGCAGTACTTC

J: TRBJ1-2
D: TRBD1
size: -
V: TRBV29-1
CDR3: CSVEGRTGDYGYTF
DNA: TGCAGCGTTGAAGGGAGAACAGGGGACTATGGCTACACCTTC

J: TRBJ2-1
D: TRBD2
size: -
V: TRBV15
CDR3: CATAPRGGRSYNEQFF
DNA: TGTGCCACGGCCCCCCGGGGGGGCAGGTCCTACAATGAGCAGTTCTTC

J: TRBJ2-1
D: -
size: -
V: TRBV28
CDR3: CASSSPGDNEQFF
DNA: TGTGCCAGCAGTTCCCCGGGGGACAATGAGCAGTTCTTC

J: TRBJ1-1
D: -
size: -
V: TRBV10-3
CDR3: CAITSGVPLNTEAFF
DNA: TGTGCCATCACCTCAGGAGTTCCCCTGAACACTGAAGCTTTCTTT

J: TRBJ2-2
D: TRBD2
size: -
V: TRBV27
CDR3: CASSPSGRVSGELFF
DNA: TGTGCCAGCAGTCCTAGCGGGAGGGTTAGCGGGGAGCTGTTTTTT

J: TRBJ1-1
D: -
size: -
V: TRBV30
CDR3: CAWSVLGNTEAFF
DNA: TGTGCCTGGAGTGTACTAGGGAACACTGAAGCTTTCTTT

J: TRBJ2-2
D: TRBD2
size: -
V: TRBV12-5
CDR3: CASGLILDGRAGLQTGELFF
DNA: TGTGCTAGTGGTTTGATCCTTGACGGGAGGGCCGGGTTACAAACCGGGGAGCTGTTTTTT